Included here is one T cell receptor beta chain sequence, with context. Its antigen remains unknown. The data belong to a study of CD8 T cell repertoires and HIV-1 epitope variants. Data came from immunoSEQ multiplex PCR; TCRdb stores just in-frame clones and leaves some out. The repertoire holds thousands of clones, with roughly 61% as singletons. The CDR3 sequence is 14 residues long. In germline, CDR1 is PRHDT, CDR2 FYEKMQ (reference sequence). V shed 6 bases and J 0 bases; nucleotides not matched to a gene: 4. This sequence joins TRBV13 and TRBJ2-7, with 8 bases aligning to TRBD2. The sequenced material came from cultured CD8+ T cells derived from PBMCs. The sequence was obtained from a male donor with HIV. CDR3 DNA sequence: TGTGCCAGCAGTTCTAGCGGGTCCTCCTACGAGCAGTACTTC. Translated: CASSSSGSSYEQYF.